The clone carrying this TCR beta chain was detected a few times. Its target is not known. Specified time point: blood 4 weeks post-SBRT, at nephrectomy. Treatment meaning: 15 Gy SBRT to primary tumor, nephrectomy 4 weeks later. Nephrectomy followed 15 Gy stereotactic body radiation by 4 weeks. After SBRT, blood was collected at 2 and 4 weeks, plus baseline. The CDR3 is made up of 13 amino acids. Germline-derived CDR1 and CDR2 are SEHNR and FQNEAQ (reference sequence). The ends lost 6 bases at V and 6 bases at J; junction bases unmatched: 7. Data came from immunoSEQ multiplex PCR; TCRdb stores just in-frame clones and leaves some out. The table records approximately 40,000 clones, 82% of them present only once. The record originates from a study of radiation and T cells in renal cell carcinoma. Study findings and constraints: From baseline, blood top tumor clonotypes peaked at 2 weeks post-radiation.

The chain couples TRBV7-9 to TRBJ2-7; 8 bases fit TRBD1. This clonotype was sampled from a woman in her 70s with renal cell carcinoma. The material sequenced was blood, taken from a patient whose treatment included radiotherapy and nephrectomy. The CDR3, as DNA: TGTGCCAGCAGGTCTAAGACAGGGGTCGAGCAGTACTTC. Translation: CASRSKTGVEQYF. The whole variable domain, remainder taken from reference TRBV7-9 and TRBJ2-7, is DTGVSQNPRHKITKRGQNVTFRCDPISEHNRLYWYRQTLGQGPEFLTYFQNEAQLEKSRLLSDRFSAERPKGSFSTLEIQRTEQGDSAMYLCASRSKTGVEQYFGPGTRLTVT.